This T cell receptor (beta chain) was captured by sequencing in a study of Ad26.COV2.S vaccination and SARS-CoV-2 variants. Broader study findings: After vaccination, reports described spike-specific CD8+ and CD4+ T cell responses as showing substantial breadth.

The treatment is: roughly 18 received Ad26.COV2.S at low or high dose, single or two shots; 5 received placebo; per-sample allocation not given. All samples were drawn on day 63, counting from the first vaccine or placebo injection. As to this clone: As yet, its antigen is unknown.

Using immunoSEQ multiplex PCR, the repertoire was profiled, and TCRdb retains in-frame clones only, with some absent. The table includes some 520,000 clones, roughly 89% detected once. Per the germline V gene, CDR1 is SGHTS and CDR2 is YDEGEE. With 0 bases clipped from V and 1 base from J, the junction kept 4 bases outside the gene matches. This CDR3 contains 16 residues. The sequencing here drew on peripheral blood, taken in a trial of Ad26.COV2.S vaccine versus placebo. This TCR was recovered from a person aged 18 to 65 who received the Ad26.COV2.S COVID-19 vaccine or a placebo. The V call is TRBV5-8, the J call TRBJ2-1, with 7 bases lining up with TRBD2. CDR3 coding DNA: TGTGCCAGCAGCTTGGCGTTACTAGCGTCCTACAATGAGCAGTTCTTC. Its translation: CASSLALLASYNEQFF.